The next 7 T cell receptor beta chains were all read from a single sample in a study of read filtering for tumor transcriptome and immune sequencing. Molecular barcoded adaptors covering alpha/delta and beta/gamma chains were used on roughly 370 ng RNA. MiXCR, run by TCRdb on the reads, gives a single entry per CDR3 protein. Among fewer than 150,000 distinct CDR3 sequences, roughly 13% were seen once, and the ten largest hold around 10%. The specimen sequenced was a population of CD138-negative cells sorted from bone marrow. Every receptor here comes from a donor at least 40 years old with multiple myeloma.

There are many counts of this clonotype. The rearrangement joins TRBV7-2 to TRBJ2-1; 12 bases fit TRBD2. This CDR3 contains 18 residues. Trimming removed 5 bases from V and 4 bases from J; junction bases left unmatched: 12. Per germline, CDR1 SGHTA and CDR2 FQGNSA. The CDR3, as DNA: TGTGCCAGCAGCCGTTTAGGACTAGCGGGGACGTATTACAATGAGCAGTTCTTC. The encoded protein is CASSRLGLAGTYYNEQFF.

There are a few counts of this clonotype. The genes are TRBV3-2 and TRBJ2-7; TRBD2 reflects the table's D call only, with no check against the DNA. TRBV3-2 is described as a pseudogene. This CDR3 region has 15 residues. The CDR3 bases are TGTGCCAGCAGCCAAGACCTAGCGGGGAACTACGAGAAGTACTTC. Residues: CASSQDLAGNYEKYF.

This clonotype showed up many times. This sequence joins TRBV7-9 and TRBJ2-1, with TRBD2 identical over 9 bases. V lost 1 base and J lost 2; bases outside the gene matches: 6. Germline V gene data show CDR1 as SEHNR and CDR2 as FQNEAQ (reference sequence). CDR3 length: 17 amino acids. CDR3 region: CASSLVGVAGAYNEQFF. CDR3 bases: TGTGCCAGCAGCTTAGTCGGAGTAGCGGGAGCCTACAATGAGCAGTTCTTC.

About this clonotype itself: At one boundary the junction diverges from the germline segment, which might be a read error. The CDR3 nucleotides read TGCGCCAGCATCTTGATCGACTGGGTGGGCTACGAGCAGTACTTC. Translation: CASILIDWVGYEQYF. The rearrangement uses TRBV5-1 and TRBJ2-7; D is ambiguous. Per the germline V gene, CDR1 is SGHRS and CDR2 is YFSETQ. The CDR3 is 15 amino acids.

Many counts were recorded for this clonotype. The CDR3 nucleotides read TGTGCCACCAGTCCGGGTCTGGGTAGCTACAATGAGCAGTTCTTC. This gives the protein CATSPGLGSYNEQFF. The chain has TRBV24-1 and TRBJ2-1; no clear D. Germline V gene sequence: CDR1 KGHDR, CDR2 SFDVKD. CDR3 length equals 15 residues. Trimming removed 6 bases from V and 3 bases from J, with 14 bases in between.

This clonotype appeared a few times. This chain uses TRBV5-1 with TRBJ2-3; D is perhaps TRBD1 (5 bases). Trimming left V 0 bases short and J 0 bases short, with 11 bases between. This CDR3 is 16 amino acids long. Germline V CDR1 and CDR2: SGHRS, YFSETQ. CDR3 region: CASSLVGADSTDTQYF. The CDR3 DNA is TGCGCCAGCAGCTTGGTTGGGGCGGATAGCACAGATACGCAGTATTTT.

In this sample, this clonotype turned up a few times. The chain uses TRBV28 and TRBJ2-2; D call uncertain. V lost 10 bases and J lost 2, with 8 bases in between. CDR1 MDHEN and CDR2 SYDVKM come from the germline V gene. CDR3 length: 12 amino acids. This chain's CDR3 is CATSVNTGELFF. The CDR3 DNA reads TGTGCCACCTCCGTCAACACCGGGGAGCTGTTTTTT.